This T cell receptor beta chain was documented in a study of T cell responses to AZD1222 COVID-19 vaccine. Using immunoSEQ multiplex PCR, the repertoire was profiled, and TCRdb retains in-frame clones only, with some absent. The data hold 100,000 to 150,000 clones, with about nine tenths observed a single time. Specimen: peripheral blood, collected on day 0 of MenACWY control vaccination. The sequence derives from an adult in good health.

DNA of the CDR3: TGTGCCAGCACGAGGGGGGCGCAATACGAGCAGTACTTC. It is translated as CASTRGAQYEQYF. The chain joins TRBV6-5 to TRBJ2-7, with D perhaps matching TRBD1 or TRBD2 (6 bases each). The CDR3 runs to 13 residues. V lost 7 bases to trimming and J lost 4 bases, with 14 bases between them. Germline lookup yields CDR1 MNHEY and CDR2 SVGAGI.